The entry below gives a single TCR beta chain sequence along with its context. Using immunoSEQ multiplex PCR, the repertoire was profiled, and TCRdb retains in-frame clones only, with some absent. Of some 210,000 clones listed, 87% are singletons. The data were obtained in a study of blood T cell repertoires in COVID-19. Study-wide background: Samples of COVID-19 (acute and convalescent) were obtained from the United States, Italy and Spain. Sources were T cells, B-cell-depleted T cells, or PBMCs; the material itself was cDNA or gDNA.

The study recruited people aged about 18 to 95 years across around 23 US areas. Participants had their cohort set by participant-reported clinical history. Trimming removed 6 bases from V and 5 bases from J; junction bases left unmatched: 14. CDR1 is MNHEY, CDR2 SMNVEV, per germline (reference sequence). There are 16 residues in the CDR3. The V and J genes are TRBV27 and TRBJ2-7, with 9 bases fitting TRBD2. Sequencing used PBMCs or T cells enriched from blood (not recorded which). The sequence was collected from a man aged 18 to 29 with acute COVID-19. CDR3: CASSRGGGLESHEQYF. In DNA, the CDR3 is TGTGCCAGCAGCCGCGGGGGGGGACTTGAGTCCCACGAGCAGTACTTC.